This TCR beta chain is from a study of blood T cell repertoires in COVID-19. The overall study: T cells, B-cell-depleted T cells, or PBMCs supplied cDNA or gDNA.

Trimming removed 1 base at V and 2 bases at J, with 17 bases between. Germline lookup yields CDR1 LGHNA and CDR2 YSLEER. The CDR3 sequence is 17 residues long. Original handling: Nucleated cell number was recorded as an estimate derived from reference gene primer amplification. The repertoire was sequenced with immunoSEQ multiplex PCR; TCRdb's copy has only in-frame clones and lacks some. That table gives V, J and clone size, and the DNA gave D and trimming. The sample has about 190,000 clones; about 89% are singletons. Only one count was recorded for this clone. The sequence came from a man aged 35-49 years with acute or convalescent COVID-19. V usage is TRBV4-3 and J usage is TRBJ1-2; possible D gene TRBD1, 6 bases. The sequenced sample was peripheral blood. This chain's CDR3 is CASSQASWTDKNYGYTF. The CDR3 region has the DNA TGCGCCAGCAGCCAAGCCAGCTGGACAGATAAAAACTATGGCTACACCTTC.